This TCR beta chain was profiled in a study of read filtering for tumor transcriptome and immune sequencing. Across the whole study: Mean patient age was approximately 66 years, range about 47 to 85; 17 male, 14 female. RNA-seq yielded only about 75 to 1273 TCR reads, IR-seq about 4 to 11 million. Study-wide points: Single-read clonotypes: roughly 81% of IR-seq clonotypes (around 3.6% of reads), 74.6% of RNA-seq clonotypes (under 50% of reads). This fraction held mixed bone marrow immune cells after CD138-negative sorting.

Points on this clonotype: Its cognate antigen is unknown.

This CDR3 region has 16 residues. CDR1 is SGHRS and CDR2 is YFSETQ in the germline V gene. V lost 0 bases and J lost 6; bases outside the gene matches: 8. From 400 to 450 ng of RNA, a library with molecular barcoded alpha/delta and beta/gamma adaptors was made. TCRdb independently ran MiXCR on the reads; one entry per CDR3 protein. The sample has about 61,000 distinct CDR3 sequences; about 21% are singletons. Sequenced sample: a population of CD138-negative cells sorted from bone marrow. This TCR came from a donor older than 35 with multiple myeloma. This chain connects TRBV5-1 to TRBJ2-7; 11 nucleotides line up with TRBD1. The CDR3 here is CASSLGGTGTGGEQYF. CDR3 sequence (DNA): TGCGCCAGCAGCTTGGGCGGGACCGGGACAGGGGGCGAGCAGTACTTC. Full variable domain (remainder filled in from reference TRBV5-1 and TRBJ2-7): KAGVTQTPRYLIKTRGQQVTLSCSPISGHRSVSWYQQTPGQGLQFLFEYFSETQRNKGNFPGRFSGRQFSNSRSEMNVSTLELGDSALYLCASSLGGTGTGGEQYFGPGTRLTVT.